The 30 T cell receptor beta chains reported below all come from one sample, sequenced in a study of cytomegalovirus exposure and HLA in healthy donors. Primers: 60 Vbeta forward and 13 Jbeta reverse. Sequencing used immunoSEQ multiplex PCR; TCRdb keeps in-frame clones, though not all of them. The sample lists approximately 110,000 clones; 73% were seen once. Sequences were obtained from PBMCs. The receptors here all came from a man in his sixties in good health and CMV-seropositive.

This clone occurred a few times. The V and J genes are TRBV29-1 and TRBJ1-2, with TRBD1 matching over 7 bases. V gave up 5 bases and J gave up 6 bases; unmatched junction bases: 9. CDR1 is SQVTM, CDR2 ANQGSEA, per germline. The CDR3 loop spans 13 amino acids. CDR3 sequence (DNA): TGCAGCGTTAGACAGGGAATTGGAGATGGCTACACCTTC. This encodes CSVRQGIGDGYTF.

The J gene is TRBJ2-3, the V gene TRBV7-3, with D perhaps matching TRBD1 (6 bases). Between the trimmed V and J ends, which lost 8 bases and 0 bases, there was a span of 15 bases. Germline CDR1 and CDR2: SGHTA and FQGTGA. This CDR3 is 15 amino acids long. The chain's CDR3 is CASHPGGASTDTQYF. CDR3 DNA sequence: TGTGCCAGCCATCCTGGGGGCGCCAGCACAGATACGCAGTATTTT.

The chain links TRBV9 to TRBJ2-2; 10 positions agree with TRBD2. CDR3 length: 15 amino acids. V shed 0 bases and J 6 bases; nucleotides not matched to a gene: 2. The V gene's germline CDR1 is SGDLS and CDR2 YYNGEE. CDR3 loop: CASSVAAGGPGELFF. The CDR3 nucleotides read TGTGCCAGCAGCGTAGCAGCGGGGGGGCCCGGGGAGCTGTTTTTT.

The chain combines TRBV25-1 with TRBJ2-7; D is undetermined. This CDR3 is 13 amino acids long. Germline assignment: CDR1 MGHDK and CDR2 SYGVNS. Trimming took 5 bases from V and 3 from J, leaving 11 bases between them. The CDR3 here is CASSPVGFYEQYF. The CDR3 DNA is TGTGCCAGCAGTCCCGTCGGGTTCTACGAGCAGTACTTC.

This clone was observed a handful of times. The rearrangement joins TRBV30 to TRBJ1-4, with 7 bases aligning to TRBD1. V gave up 5 bases and J gave up 4 bases; unmatched junction bases: 1. CDR3 length: 12 residues. Germline CDR1 is GTSNPN and CDR2 is SVGIG (reference sequence). CDR3 in DNA: TGTGCCTGGGACAGGGTTAATGAAAAACTGTTTTTT. Encoded protein: CAWDRVNEKLFF.

The chain combines TRBV2 with TRBJ1-2; D ambiguous. This CDR3 is built from 12 residues. V lost 4 bases to trimming and J lost 5 bases, with 8 bases between them. The V gene's germline CDR1 is SNHLY and CDR2 FYNNEI. The CDR3 here is CASSGQRYGYTF. CDR3 DNA sequence: TGTGCCAGCAGTGGGCAGCGATATGGCTACACCTTC.

The genes are TRBV14 and TRBJ2-1, with TRBD2 as a possible D gene (5 bases). Trimming stripped 2 bases from V and 7 bases from J, with 9 bases between. Germline V gives CDR1 SGHDN, CDR2 FVKESK. There are 13 residues in the CDR3. CDR3 in amino acids: CASSQSRGNEQFF. The CDR3 DNA is TGTGCCAGCAGCCAATCACGGGGTAATGAGCAGTTCTTC.

The chain has TRBV4-1 and TRBJ1-4; D perhaps matches TRBD1 (5 bases). V was clipped by 6 bases and J by 1 base, with 12 bases between them. The germline gives CDR1 MGHRA, CDR2 YSYEKL. CDR3 length: 15 amino acids. CDR3 DNA sequence: TGCGCCAGCAGGAAACGGGGGGAAACTAATGAAAAACTGTTTTTT. The encoded protein is CASRKRGETNEKLFF.

The chain joins TRBV5-6 to TRBJ1-1; a possible D gene is TRBD1 (5 bases). The CDR3 runs to 15 residues. Looked up from germline, CDR1 is SGHDT and CDR2 is YYEEEE. V lost 4 bases to trimming and J lost 2 bases, with 15 bases between them. As DNA, the CDR3 is TGTGCCAGCAGCCCCCTGGGGGGGATCAACACTGAAGCTTTCTTT. It encodes CASSPLGGINTEAFF.

The table lists this clone with a count of one. The J gene is TRBJ2-3, the V gene TRBV5-8, with D possibly TRBD2 on 5 matching bases. The CDR3 is made up of 17 amino acids. V was trimmed by 1 base and J by 3 bases, leaving 18 bases between them. CDR1 and CDR2 from the germline V gene are SGHTS and YDEGEE. CDR3 loop: CASSLMPIGRGTDTQYF. The CDR3, as DNA: TGTGCCAGCAGCTTGATGCCCATAGGGAGAGGAACAGATACGCAGTATTTT.

The genes are TRBV18 and TRBJ1-1; D gene uncertain. This CDR3 has 13 amino acids. Germline CDR1 and CDR2: KGHSH and LQKENI. With 4 bases removed from V and 5 bases from J, the gap between germline ends came to 11 bases. CDR3 DNA: TGTGCCAGCTCACTCTCGGGTAAGACTGAAGCTTTCTTT. Its translation: CASSLSGKTEAFF.

CDR3 protein: CASSLPLAGAKNIQYF. The CDR3 DNA reads as TGTGCCAGCAGCTTACCACTAGCGGGAGCCAAAAACATTCAGTACTTC. The rearrangement joins TRBV7-9 to TRBJ2-4, with 9 bases fitting TRBD2. Germline V gene lookup returns CDR1 SEHNR and CDR2 FQNEAQ (reference sequence). V lost 2 bases to trimming and J lost 0 bases; unmatched junction nucleotides: 2. The length of the CDR3 is 16 residues.

The CDR3 spells CASTGQGVFSYEQYF. CDR3 bases: TGTGCCAGCACTGGACAGGGGGTCTTTTCCTACGAGCAGTACTTC. The chain joins TRBV28 to TRBJ2-7, with 10 bases aligning to TRBD1. After removal of 7 bases from V and 1 base from J, the junction contained 7 bases not matched to a gene. Germline V gene sequence: CDR1 MDHEN, CDR2 SYDVKM. This CDR3 has 15 amino acids.

The J gene is TRBJ1-1, the V gene TRBV10-2; possible D gene TRBD1, 6 bases. The CDR3 is made up of 15 amino acids. Per germline, CDR1 WSHSY and CDR2 SAAADI. Trimming took off 6 bases at V and 4 bases at J, with 18 bases between the two ends. The CDR3: CASSSRRDIATEAFF. CDR3 DNA sequence: TGCGCCAGCAGCAGCCGCCGGGACATAGCCACTGAAGCTTTCTTT.

The chain combines TRBV7-8 with TRBJ1-5; weak D call: TRBD1 (5 bases). Germline assignment: CDR1 SGHVS and CDR2 FQNEAQ. V was pared by 5 bases and J by 5 bases, with 19 bases between. The CDR3 is made up of 16 amino acids. The CDR3 DNA follows: TGTGCCAGCAGCCCCCGGCCGATAGGAGGGGATCAGCCCCAGCATTTT. It is translated as CASSPRPIGGDQPQHF.

The genes are TRBV7-8 and TRBJ2-2, with D hard to call. The ends were cut back, 4 bases at V and 4 bases at J, with 10 bases in the middle. The CDR3 runs to 14 residues. CDR1 SGHVS and CDR2 FQNEAQ come from the germline V gene. This chain's CDR3 is CASSSQSLTGELFF. DNA of the CDR3: TGTGCCAGCAGCTCACAGAGCCTCACCGGGGAGCTGTTTTTT. Together with reference TRBV7-8 and TRBJ2-2, the CDR3 gives the full variable domain: GAGVSQSPRYKVAKRGQDVALRCDPISGHVSLFWYQQALGQGPEFLTYFQNEAQLDKSGLPSDRFFAERPEGSVSTLKIQRTQQEDSAVYLCASSSQSLTGELFFGEGSRLTVL.

The chain is built from TRBV5-4 and TRBJ1-1; 8 nucleotides line up with TRBD1. This CDR3 is built from 12 residues. Losses at the gene ends were 0 bases for V and 11 bases for J; bases not matched to a gene: 3. Germline CDR1 is SGHNT and CDR2 is YYREEE (reference sequence). CDR3 loop: CASSLGQGAAFF. The CDR3 DNA sequence: TGTGCCAGCAGCTTGGGTCAGGGGGCCGCTTTCTTT.

The rearrangement joins TRBV9 to TRBJ1-4; 7 bases agree with TRBD1. V gave up 3 bases and J gave up 5 bases; unmatched junction bases: 7. The germline gives CDR1 SGDLS, CDR2 YYNGEE. This CDR3 has 15 residues. The chain's CDR3 is CASSAKQGLNEKLFF. The CDR3 bases are TGTGCCAGCAGCGCCAAACAGGGGTTAAATGAAAAACTGTTTTTT.

The gene calls are TRBV7-9 and TRBJ1-5, with 9 bases identical to TRBD1. This CDR3 contains 15 residues. Germline V gene data show CDR1 as SEHNR and CDR2 as FQNEAQ (reference sequence). Trimming took 4 bases from V and 3 from J; bases not matched to a gene: 4. CDR3 amino acids: CASSSGTGYNQPQHF. The CDR3 nucleotides read TGTGCCAGCAGCTCCGGGACAGGGTACAATCAGCCCCAGCATTTT.

The gene calls are TRBV11-2 and TRBJ2-1; D possibly corresponds to TRBD2 (6 bases). V gave up 3 bases and J gave up 9 bases, with 6 bases separating them. Looked up from germline, CDR1 is SGHAT and CDR2 is FQNNGV. CDR3 length equals 11 residues. The CDR3 coding sequence is TGTGCCAGCAGCTTGGGAGGTGAGCAGTTCTTC. The encoded protein is CASSLGGEQFF.

This clone was recorded many times. The chain is built from TRBV4-1 and TRBJ2-1; TRBD2 matches 9 bases. Germline-derived CDR1 and CDR2 are MGHRA and YSYEKL. The CDR3 sequence is 16 residues long. Losses at the gene ends were 0 bases for V and 5 bases for J; bases not matched to a gene: 5. The CDR3 DNA is TGCGCCAGCAGCCAAGATTTAGCGGGGGCAAACAATGAGCAGTTCTTC. Residues: CASSQDLAGANNEQFF.

About this clone: The germline gene is not matched at one end of the junction; a read error may be the cause. The V and J genes are TRBV6-6 and TRBJ1-6; D gene ambiguous. The CDR3 is 13 amino acids. Germline V gene data show CDR1 as MNHNY and CDR2 as SVGAGI (reference sequence). Here the CDR3 reads CASSPEDNTPLHF. The CDR3 DNA is TGTGCCAGCAGTCCAGAGGATAATACACCCCTCCACTTT.

This clone was observed a few times. CDR3 in amino acids: CASKKRQGFNNSPLHF. CDR3 DNA sequence: TGTGCCAGCAAAAAACGACAGGGCTTCAATAATTCACCCCTCCACTTT. The V gene is TRBV6-6, the J gene TRBJ1-6, with TRBD1 matching 7 bases. V shed 7 bases and J 5 bases; nucleotides not matched to a gene: 11. Germline V gene sequence: CDR1 MNHNY, CDR2 SVGAGI (reference sequence). This CDR3 comprises 16 residues.

The chain couples TRBV7-3 to TRBJ1-6; D gene uncertain. The CDR3 covers 14 residues. Trimming took off 0 bases at V and 10 bases at J, with 10 bases between the two ends. CDR1 and CDR2 from the germline V gene are SGHTA and FQGTGA. DNA for the CDR3: TGTGCCAGCAGCTTAACGTTGGGGAGGTCACCCCTCCACTTT. It codes for CASSLTLGRSPLHF.

The chain uses TRBV6-1 and TRBJ1-5; D might be TRBD1 (5 bases). Germline V gene lookup returns CDR1 MNHNS and CDR2 SASEGT. V lost 4 bases and J lost 0, with 13 bases in between. There are 16 residues in the CDR3. The CDR3 region is CASSVTGLYSNQPQHF. In DNA form, the CDR3 reads TGTGCCAGCAGTGTCACGGGACTTTATAGCAATCAGCCCCAGCATTTT.

The chain employs TRBV6-5 and TRBJ2-5; 8 bases are a match to TRBD1. After removal of 5 bases from V and 5 bases from J, the junction contained 4 bases not matched to a gene. CDR1 MNHEY and CDR2 SVGAGI come from the germline V gene. This CDR3 contains 13 residues. The CDR3 region is CASSAGGWETQYF. The DNA of the CDR3 is TGTGCCAGCAGTGCAGGGGGCTGGGAGACCCAGTACTTC.

This chain links TRBV10-3 with TRBJ2-3; TRBD1 might be the D (8 bases). Germline V CDR1 and CDR2: ENHRY, SYGVKD. The V and J ends lost 3 bases and 4 bases respectively, with 14 bases between them. The CDR3 is made up of 15 amino acids. The CDR3 nucleotides read TGTGCCATCAGTGACCACAGGGGGGGCCCAGATACGCAGTATTTT. The encoded protein is CAISDHRGGPDTQYF.

This clone was seen a few times. This chain links TRBV10-2 with TRBJ1-5, with D possibly matching TRBD1 (6 bases). Trimming took off 7 bases at V and 2 bases at J, with 18 bases between the two ends. The CDR3 covers 16 residues. CDR1 and CDR2 (germline): WSHSY, SAAADI. The CDR3 loop reads CASTMDSPDGNQPQHF. Here the CDR3 DNA reads TGCGCCAGCACGATGGACAGTCCGGATGGCAATCAGCCCCAGCATTTT.

The gene calls are TRBV5-1 and TRBJ2-3, with TRBD1 as a possible D gene (6 bases). Germline V CDR1 and CDR2: SGHRS, YFSETQ. Trimming removed 3 bases at V and 2 bases at J, with 13 bases between. CDR3 size: 15 residues. The DNA for the CDR3 is TGCGCCAGCAGCTCGAGGGACACCTTCACAGATACGCAGTATTTT. Translating it yields CASSSRDTFTDTQYF.

This chain links TRBV19 with TRBJ1-1, with a weak D call TRBD1 (5 bases). V was trimmed by 4 bases and J by 9 bases, leaving 15 bases between them. The CDR3 is 13 amino acids. Per the germline V gene, CDR1 is LNHDA and CDR2 is SQIVND (reference sequence). The CDR3 DNA reads as TGTGCCAGTAGTAGCGGGGACCGCCTAAAAGCTTTCTTT. Translation: CASSSGDRLKAFF.